This entry describes one TCR beta chain. This specimen comes from a study of shared T cell receptors in the human thymus. Germline V gene data show CDR1 as SGHTS and CDR2 as YDEGEE. The CDR3 has 16 residues. Trimming removed 0 bases from V and 3 bases from J, with 15 bases in between. Clones were sequenced by immunoSEQ multiplex PCR, and TCRdb holds only the in-frame ones, with some missing. The sample contains over 350,000 clones, 95% of which appear only once. The chain combines TRBV5-8 with TRBJ1-1, with a tentative D call TRBD1 (5 bases). The TCR originated in a human donor. The sample comprised thymocytes. The CDR3 region is CASSLVGKGHDTEAFF. The CDR3 region has the DNA TGTGCCAGCAGCTTGGTCGGGAAGGGGCATGACACTGAAGCTTTCTTT.